This T cell receptor beta chain derives from a study of blood T cells in healthy people across ages. General study results and limits: A roughly linear age-dependent decrease characterized TCR beta diversity per million T cells.

Then a second PCR, running about 7 to 11 cycles, was carried out with a sample-barcoded 5' primer and a J-beta primer mix. Each of the cDNA molecules was tagged by a template-switch adaptor with 12 random nucleotides. From the 5' RACE reads, TCRdb called clonotypes with MiXCR, one entry per CDR3 protein. The table records roughly 1.6 million distinct CDR3 sequences, 30% to 35% of them present only once. The V and J ends lost 2 bases and 3 bases respectively, with 5 bases between them. Germline V lookup: CDR1 MNHNY, CDR2 SVGAGI (reference sequence). The CDR3 is made up of 12 amino acids. About this clonotype: Its antigen is undetermined.

The sequenced sample consisted of blood. This chain joins TRBV6-6 and TRBJ2-7; no clear D. The source of this sequence is a woman aged 25 to 45 in good health. Here the CDR3 DNA reads TGTGCCAGCAGTTACGTAGACTACGAGCAGTACTTC. Translation gives CASSYVDYEQYF.